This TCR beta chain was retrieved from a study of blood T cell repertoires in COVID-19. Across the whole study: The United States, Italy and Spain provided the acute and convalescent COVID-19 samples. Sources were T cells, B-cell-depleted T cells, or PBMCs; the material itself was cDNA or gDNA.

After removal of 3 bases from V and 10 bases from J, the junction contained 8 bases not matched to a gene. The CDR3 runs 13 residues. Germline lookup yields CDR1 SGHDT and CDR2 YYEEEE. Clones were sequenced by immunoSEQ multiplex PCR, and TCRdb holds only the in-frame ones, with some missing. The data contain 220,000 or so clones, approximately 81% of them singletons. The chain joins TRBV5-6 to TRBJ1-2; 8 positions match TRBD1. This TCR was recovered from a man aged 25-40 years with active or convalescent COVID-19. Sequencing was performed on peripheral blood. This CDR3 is CASSSTRTGLYTF. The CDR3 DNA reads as TGTGCCAGCAGCTCCACCCGGACAGGGCTCTACACCTTC.